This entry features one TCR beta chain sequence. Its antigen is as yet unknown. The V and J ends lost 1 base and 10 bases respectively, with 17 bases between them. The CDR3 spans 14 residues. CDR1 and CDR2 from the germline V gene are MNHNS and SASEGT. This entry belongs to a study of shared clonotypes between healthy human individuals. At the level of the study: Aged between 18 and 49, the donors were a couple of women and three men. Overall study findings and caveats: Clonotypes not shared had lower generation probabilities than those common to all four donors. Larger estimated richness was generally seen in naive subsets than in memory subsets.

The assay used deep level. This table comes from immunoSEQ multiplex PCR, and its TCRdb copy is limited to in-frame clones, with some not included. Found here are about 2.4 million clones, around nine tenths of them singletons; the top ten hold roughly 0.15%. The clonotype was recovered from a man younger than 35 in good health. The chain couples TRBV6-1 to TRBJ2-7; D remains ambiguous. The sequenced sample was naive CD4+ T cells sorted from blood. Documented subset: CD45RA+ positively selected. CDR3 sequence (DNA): TGTGCCAGCAGTGAAGAGGCAGCGATTAGGGATCAGTACTTC. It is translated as CASSEEAAIRDQYF.